A single sample gave rise to the 9 T cell receptor beta chains below, sequenced in a study of shared clonotypes between healthy human individuals. Profiled with immunoSEQ multiplex PCR; TCRdb holds only in-frame clones, not every one. The sample includes over a million clones, around 95% of them seen just once. Sequenced sample: naive CD4+ T cells sorted from blood. The subset was: CD45RA+ positively selected. Receptors were obtained from a man younger than 40 in good health.

This rearrangement joins TRBV6-6 to TRBJ2-3; TRBD1 or TRBD2 may be the D gene (5 bases each). Germline V gives CDR1 MNHNY, CDR2 SVGAGI (reference sequence). This CDR3 is built from 16 residues. Trimming removed 4 bases from V and 6 bases from J, with 20 bases in between. The chain's CDR3 is CASSSTGAGSGDTQYF. The CDR3 DNA reads TGTGCCAGCAGTTCCACCGGGGCCGGATCGGGCGATACGCAGTATTTT.

V gene TRBV19 combines with J gene TRBJ2-3; TRBD1 aligns across 9 bases. The CDR3 covers 17 residues. Unmatched junction bases numbered 14, after V lost 7 bases and J lost 3 bases. The germline V gene has CDR1 LNHDA and CDR2 SQIVND (reference sequence). The CDR3 DNA reads as TGTGCCAGTACCAGTGGGCTACAGGGGGCAAGGACAGATACGCAGTATTTT. It translates to CASTSGLQGARTDTQYF.

This clone was recorded once. V and J are TRBV7-2 and TRBJ2-3; D possibly corresponds to TRBD2 (6 bases). The V end was cut by 5 bases, the J end by 2 bases, with 11 bases between. CDR3 length: 14 amino acids. CDR1 is SGHTA and CDR2 is FQGNSA in the germline V gene. The CDR3 region has the DNA TGTGCCAGCAGCCTCGGACTAAACACAGATACGCAGTATTTT. This translates into CASSLGLNTDTQYF.

The table lists this clone with a few counts. This sequence joins TRBV18 and TRBJ1-5, with 7 bases that match TRBD1. This CDR3 contains 17 residues. In germline, CDR1 is KGHSH, CDR2 LQKENI. Losses at the gene ends were 2 bases for V and 8 bases for J; bases not matched to a gene: 15. This CDR3 reads CASSPLSSGGTREPQHF. CDR3 sequence (DNA): TGTGCCAGCTCACCATTGAGTTCAGGGGGGACCCGGGAGCCCCAGCATTTT.

The chain recombines TRBV18 with TRBJ2-5; D ambiguous. Looked up from germline, CDR1 is KGHSH and CDR2 is LQKENI. CDR3 length: 15 residues. Trimming shortened V by 3 bases and J by 5 bases, and 16 bases separated the two germline ends. CDR3 nucleotide sequence: TGTGCCAGCTCACCCAAGGAAGGGTCGACGGAGACCCAGTACTTC. Translation: CASSPKEGSTETQYF.

This chain connects TRBV11-2 to TRBJ2-3; TRBD2 aligns across 15 bases. From germline, CDR1 is SGHAT and CDR2 FQNNGV. The CDR3 runs 19 residues. With V trimmed by 5 bases and J by 6 bases, 15 bases remained unmatched. The CDR3 sequence: CASSPRTSGRANGRDTQYF. CDR3 DNA: TGTGCCAGCAGCCCTAGGACTAGCGGGAGGGCCAACGGACGGGATACGCAGTATTTT.

The V and J genes are TRBV7-9 and TRBJ2-3; D is ambiguous. Per germline, CDR1 SEHNR and CDR2 FQNEAQ (reference sequence). Trimming cost V 4 bases and J 4 bases, with 9 bases left between them. This CDR3 is 13 amino acids long. For the CDR3, the DNA is TGTGCCAGCAGCTCCGCCACGCCAGATACGCAGTATTTT. Encoded protein: CASSSATPDTQYF.

The chain recombines TRBV5-1 with TRBJ2-5; TRBD2 agrees at 7 bases. The germline CDR1 and CDR2 sequences are SGHRS and YFSETQ. The CDR3 sequence is 15 residues long. Trimming took 0 bases from V and 2 from J; bases not matched to a gene: 4. In DNA form, the CDR3 reads TGCGCCAGCAGCTTGGGGAGCGGGGCGCAAGAGACCCAGTACTTC. Translation: CASSLGSGAQETQYF. The variable domain in full, completed from reference TRBV5-1 and TRBJ2-5, reads KAGVTQTPRYLIKTRGQQVTLSCSPISGHRSVSWYQQTPGQGLQFLFEYFSETQRNKGNFPGRFSGRQFSNSRSEMNVSTLELGDSALYLCASSLGSGAQETQYFGPGTRLLVL.

The V gene is TRBV10-3, the J gene TRBJ2-1; 10 positions agree with TRBD1. This CDR3 comprises 15 residues. Germline CDR1 ENHRY, CDR2 SYGVKD. The junction had 13 bases not matched to a gene; V was cut back by 10 bases and J by 7 bases. CDR3 loop: CATRSWTGGDNEQFF. The CDR3 DNA follows: TGTGCCACTCGGAGCTGGACAGGGGGTGATAATGAGCAGTTCTTC.